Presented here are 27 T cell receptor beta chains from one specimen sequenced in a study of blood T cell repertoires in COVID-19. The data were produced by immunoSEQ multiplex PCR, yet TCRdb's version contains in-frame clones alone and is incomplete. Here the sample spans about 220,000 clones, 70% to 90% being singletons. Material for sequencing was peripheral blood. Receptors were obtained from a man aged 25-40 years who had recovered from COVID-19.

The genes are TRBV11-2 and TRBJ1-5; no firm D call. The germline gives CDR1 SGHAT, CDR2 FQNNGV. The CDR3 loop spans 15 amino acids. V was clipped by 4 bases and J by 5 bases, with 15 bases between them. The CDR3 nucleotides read TGTGCCAGCAGCTCAGACGGGATTTGGGATCAGCCCCAGCATTTT. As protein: CASSSDGIWDQPQHF.

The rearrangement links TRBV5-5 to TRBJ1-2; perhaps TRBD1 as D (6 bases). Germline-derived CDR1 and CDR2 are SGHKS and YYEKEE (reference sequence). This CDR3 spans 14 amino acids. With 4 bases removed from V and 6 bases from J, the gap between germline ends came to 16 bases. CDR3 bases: TGTGCCAGCAGCACAAACAGGGAATGGGATGGCTACACCTTC. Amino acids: CASSTNREWDGYTF.

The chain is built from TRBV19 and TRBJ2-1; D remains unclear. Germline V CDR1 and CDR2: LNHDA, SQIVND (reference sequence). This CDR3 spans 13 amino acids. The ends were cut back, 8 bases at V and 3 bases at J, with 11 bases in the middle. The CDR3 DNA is TGTGCCAGTGCAGCGAGGATCTACAATGAGCAGTTCTTC. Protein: CASAARIYNEQFF.

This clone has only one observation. The CDR3 nucleotides read TGTGCCAGCTCAACAGGAACGGAAAAGAATCAGCCCCAGCATTTT. It codes for CASSTGTEKNQPQHF. The rearrangement joins TRBV18 to TRBJ1-5; the D gene is possibly TRBD1 (5 bases). Germline V lookup: CDR1 KGHSH, CDR2 LQKENI. Between the trimmed V and J ends, which lost 5 bases and 4 bases, there was a span of 15 bases. This CDR3 is built from 15 residues.

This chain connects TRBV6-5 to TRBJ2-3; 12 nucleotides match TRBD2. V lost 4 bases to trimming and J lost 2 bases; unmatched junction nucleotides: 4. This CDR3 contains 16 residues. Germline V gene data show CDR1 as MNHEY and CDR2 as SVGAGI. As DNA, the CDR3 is TGTGCCAGCAGTTCGACTAGCGGGGGCTCCACAGATACGCAGTATTTT. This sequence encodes CASSSTSGGSTDTQYF.

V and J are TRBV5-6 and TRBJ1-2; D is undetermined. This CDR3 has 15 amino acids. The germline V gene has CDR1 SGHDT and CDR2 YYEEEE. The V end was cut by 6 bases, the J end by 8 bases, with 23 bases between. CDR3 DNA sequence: TGTGCCAGCATTTTTTACGGTTTATCGGGTCGAGGCTACACCTTC. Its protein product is CASIFYGLSGRGYTF.

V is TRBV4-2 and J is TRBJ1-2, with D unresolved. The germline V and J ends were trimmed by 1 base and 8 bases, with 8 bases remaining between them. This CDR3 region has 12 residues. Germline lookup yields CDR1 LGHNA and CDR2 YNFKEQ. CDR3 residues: CASSQGRIGYTF. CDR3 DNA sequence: TGTGCCAGCAGCCAAGGGCGGATCGGCTACACCTTC.

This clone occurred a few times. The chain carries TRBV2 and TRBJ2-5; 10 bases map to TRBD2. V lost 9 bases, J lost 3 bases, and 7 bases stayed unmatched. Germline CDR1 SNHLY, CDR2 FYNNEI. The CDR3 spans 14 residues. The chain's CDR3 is CASDIAGGEETQYF. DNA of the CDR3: TGTGCCAGTGATATAGCGGGGGGCGAAGAGACCCAGTACTTC.

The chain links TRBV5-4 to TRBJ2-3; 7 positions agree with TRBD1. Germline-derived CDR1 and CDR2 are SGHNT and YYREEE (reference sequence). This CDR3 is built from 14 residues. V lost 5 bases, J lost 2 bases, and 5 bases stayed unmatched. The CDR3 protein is CASRRDSYTDTQYF. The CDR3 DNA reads TGTGCCAGCAGGAGGGACAGTTACACAGATACGCAGTATTTT.

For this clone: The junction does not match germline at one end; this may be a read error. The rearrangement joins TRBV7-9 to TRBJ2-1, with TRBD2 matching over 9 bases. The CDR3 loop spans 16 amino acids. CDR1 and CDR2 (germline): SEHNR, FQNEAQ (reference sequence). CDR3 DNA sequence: TGCGCCAGCAGCTTACGCGGGGGGGGAGCCTACAATGAGCAGTTCTTC. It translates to CASSLRGGGAYNEQFF.

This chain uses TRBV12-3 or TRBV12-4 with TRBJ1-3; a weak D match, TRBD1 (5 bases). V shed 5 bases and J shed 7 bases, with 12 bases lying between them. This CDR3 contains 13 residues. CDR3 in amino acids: CASSAQGTNTIYF. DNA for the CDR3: TGTGCCAGCAGTGCCCAGGGTACCAACACCATATATTTT.

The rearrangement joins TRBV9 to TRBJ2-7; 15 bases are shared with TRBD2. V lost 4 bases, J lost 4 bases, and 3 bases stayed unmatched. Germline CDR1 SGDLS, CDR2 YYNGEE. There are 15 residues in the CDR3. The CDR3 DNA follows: TGTGCCAGCAGCACTGGACTAGCGGGGGGGTACGAGCAGTACTTC. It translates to CASSTGLAGGYEQYF.

The CDR3 DNA reads as TGTGCCAGCTCACCACTGGGGGGATATAGCAATCAGCCCCAGCATTTT. Translation gives CASSPLGGYSNQPQHF. The rearrangement joins TRBV18 to TRBJ1-5; possible D gene TRBD1, 5 bases. The CDR3 contains 16 residues. Trimming left V 1 base short and J 0 bases short, with 10 bases between. Germline V gives CDR1 KGHSH, CDR2 LQKENI.

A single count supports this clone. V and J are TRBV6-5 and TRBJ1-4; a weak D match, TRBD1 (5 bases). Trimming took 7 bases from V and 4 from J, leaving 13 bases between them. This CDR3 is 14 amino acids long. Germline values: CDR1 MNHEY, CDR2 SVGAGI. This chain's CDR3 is CASNLDRVNEKLFF. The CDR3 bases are TGTGCCAGCAATCTCGACAGAGTTAATGAAAAACTGTTTTTT.

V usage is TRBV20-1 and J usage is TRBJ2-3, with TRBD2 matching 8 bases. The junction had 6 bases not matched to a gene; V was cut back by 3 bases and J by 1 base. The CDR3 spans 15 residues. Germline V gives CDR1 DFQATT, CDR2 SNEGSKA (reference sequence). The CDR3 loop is CSASVSGGGTDTQYF. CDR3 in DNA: TGCAGTGCTAGTGTAAGCGGGGGAGGCACAGATACGCAGTATTTT.

The CDR3 spells CASSLSGGLHEKLFF. In DNA form, the CDR3 reads TGTGCCAGCAGCTTATCCGGGGGGCTCCATGAAAAACTGTTTTTT. The chain couples TRBV7-9 to TRBJ1-4, with a possible D match to TRBD1 (6 bases). The CDR3 sequence is 15 residues long. CDR1 is SEHNR, CDR2 FQNEAQ, per germline (reference sequence). V lost 2 bases, J lost 6 bases, and 13 bases lay in between.

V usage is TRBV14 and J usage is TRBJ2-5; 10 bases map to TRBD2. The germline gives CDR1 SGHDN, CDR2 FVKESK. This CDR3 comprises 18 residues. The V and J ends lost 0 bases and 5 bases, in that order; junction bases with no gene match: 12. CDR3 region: CASSQDRFVLAGRETQYF. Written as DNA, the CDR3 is TGTGCCAGCAGCCAAGATCGGTTTGTACTAGCGGGGAGGGAGACCCAGTACTTC. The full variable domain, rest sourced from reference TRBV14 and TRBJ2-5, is EAGVTQFPSHSVIEKGQTVTLRCDPISGHDNLYWYRRVMGKEIKFLLHFVKESKQDESGMPNNRFLAERTGGTYSTLKVQPAELEDSGVYFCASSQDRFVLAGRETQYFGPGTRLLVL.

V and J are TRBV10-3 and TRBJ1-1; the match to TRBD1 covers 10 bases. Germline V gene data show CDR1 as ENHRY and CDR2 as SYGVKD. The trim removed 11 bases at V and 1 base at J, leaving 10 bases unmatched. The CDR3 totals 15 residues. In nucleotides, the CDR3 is TGTGCCTCACGGGGGACAGGGGTTTCGAACACTGAAGCTTTCTTT. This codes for CASRGTGVSNTEAFF.

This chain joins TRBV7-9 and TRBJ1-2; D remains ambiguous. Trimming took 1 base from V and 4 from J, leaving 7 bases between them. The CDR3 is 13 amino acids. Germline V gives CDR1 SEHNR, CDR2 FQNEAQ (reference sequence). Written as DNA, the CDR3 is TGTGCCAGCAGCTTAGACAGTGCCTATGGCTACACCTTC. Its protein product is CASSLDSAYGYTF.

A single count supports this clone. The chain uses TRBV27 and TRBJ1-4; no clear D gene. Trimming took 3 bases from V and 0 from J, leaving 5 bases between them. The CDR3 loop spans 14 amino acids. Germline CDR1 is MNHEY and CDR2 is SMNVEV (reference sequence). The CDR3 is CASSFSATNEKLFF. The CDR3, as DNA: TGTGCCAGCAGTTTCAGTGCAACTAATGAAAAACTGTTTTTT.

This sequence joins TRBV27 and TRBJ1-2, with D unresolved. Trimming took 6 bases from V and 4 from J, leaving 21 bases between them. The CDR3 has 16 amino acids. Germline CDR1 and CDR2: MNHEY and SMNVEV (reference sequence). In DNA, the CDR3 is TGTGCCAGCAGCTGGACGGGGATCTCTCCTCTCTATGGCTACACCTTC. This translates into CASSWTGISPLYGYTF.

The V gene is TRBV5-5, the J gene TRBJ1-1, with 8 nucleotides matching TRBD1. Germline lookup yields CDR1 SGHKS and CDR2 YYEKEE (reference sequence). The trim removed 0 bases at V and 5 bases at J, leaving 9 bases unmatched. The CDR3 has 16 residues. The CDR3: CASSLARVRGQTEAFF. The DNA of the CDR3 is TGTGCCAGCAGCTTGGCCAGGGTCAGGGGGCAAACTGAAGCTTTCTTT.

The CDR3 DNA reads as TGTGCCAGCAGTCCGGGACTAGCGTTCGCCGGGGAGCTGTTTTTT. Translating gives CASSPGLAFAGELFF. The chain is built from TRBV6-4 and TRBJ2-2; 10 bases agree with TRBD2. Germline trimming cut 5 bases from V and 6 bases from J; bases unmatched to any gene: 6. The CDR3 runs to 15 residues. From germline, CDR1 is MRHNA and CDR2 SNTAGT.

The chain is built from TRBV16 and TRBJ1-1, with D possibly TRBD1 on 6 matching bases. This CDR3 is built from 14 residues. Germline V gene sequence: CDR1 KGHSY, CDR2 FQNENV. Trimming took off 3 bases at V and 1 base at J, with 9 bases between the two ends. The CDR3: CASSQVRGNTEAFF. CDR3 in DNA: TGTGCCAGCAGCCAGGTCAGGGGGAACACTGAAGCTTTCTTT.

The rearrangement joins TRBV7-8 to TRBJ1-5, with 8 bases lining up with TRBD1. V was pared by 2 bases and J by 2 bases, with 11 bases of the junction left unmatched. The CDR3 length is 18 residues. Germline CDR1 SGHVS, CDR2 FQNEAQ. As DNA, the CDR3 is TGTGCCAGCAGCTTACGGGGACAGGCCGTAGGTGGCAATCAGCCCCAGCATTTT. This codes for CASSLRGQAVGGNQPQHF.

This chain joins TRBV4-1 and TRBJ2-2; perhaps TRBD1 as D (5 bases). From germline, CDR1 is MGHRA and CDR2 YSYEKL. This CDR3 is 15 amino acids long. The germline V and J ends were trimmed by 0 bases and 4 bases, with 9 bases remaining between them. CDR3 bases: TGCGCCAGCAGCCAAGATAGACAGCGCACCGGGGAGCTGTTTTTT. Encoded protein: CASSQDRQRTGELFF.

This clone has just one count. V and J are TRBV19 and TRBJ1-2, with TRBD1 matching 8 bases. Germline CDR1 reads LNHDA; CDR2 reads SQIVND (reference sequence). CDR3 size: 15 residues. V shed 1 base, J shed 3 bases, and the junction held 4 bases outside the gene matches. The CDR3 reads CASSIGTGRDYGYTF. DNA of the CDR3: TGTGCCAGTAGTATAGGGACAGGGAGGGACTATGGCTACACCTTC.